Below, one T cell receptor beta chain is given with its context. Antigen specificity is unknown. Germline V CDR1 and CDR2: SGHTS, YDEGEE. The CDR3 is 14 amino acids. V dropped 5 bases and J dropped 4 bases, with 13 bases sitting between them. The repertoire was sequenced with immunoSEQ multiplex PCR; TCRdb's copy has only in-frame clones and lacks some. This sample carries about 89,000 clones, more than 70% of them seen once, and the ten largest clones take roughly 4.2%. This sample stems from a study of identifying expanded T cells in peripheral blood. During the collection period, no donor immune events like infections were recorded. Study findings and constraints: Variance in clone template counts between roughly two-week samples significantly increased with total template count across all healthy donors.

The specimen was blood. This receptor was identified in a person between 18 and 75 years old in good health. The chain combines TRBV5-8 with TRBJ2-4, with TRBD1 as a possible D gene (6 bases). This CDR3 reads CASRSGTRKNIQYF. Here the CDR3 DNA reads TGTGCCAGCAGATCCGGGACACGAAAAAACATTCAGTACTTC.